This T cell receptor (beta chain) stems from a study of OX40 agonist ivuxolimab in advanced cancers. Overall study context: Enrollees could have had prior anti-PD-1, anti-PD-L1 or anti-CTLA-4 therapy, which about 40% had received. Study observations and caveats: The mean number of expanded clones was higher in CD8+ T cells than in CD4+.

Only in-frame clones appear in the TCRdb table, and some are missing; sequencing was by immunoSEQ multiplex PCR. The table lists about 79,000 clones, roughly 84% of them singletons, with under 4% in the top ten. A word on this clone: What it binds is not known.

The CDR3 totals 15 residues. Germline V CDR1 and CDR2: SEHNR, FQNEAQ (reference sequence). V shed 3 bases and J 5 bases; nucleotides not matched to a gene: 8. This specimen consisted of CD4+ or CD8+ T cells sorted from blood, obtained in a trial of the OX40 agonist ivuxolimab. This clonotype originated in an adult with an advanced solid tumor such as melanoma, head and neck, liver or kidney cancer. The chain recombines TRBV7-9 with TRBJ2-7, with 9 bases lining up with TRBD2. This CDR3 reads CASSLTSGTSHEQYF. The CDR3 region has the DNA TGTGCCAGCAGCTTGACTAGCGGAACTAGCCACGAGCAGTACTTC.